The source of this TCR beta chain is a study of blood T cell repertoires in COVID-19 (TCRdb year 2020). In the study overall: Samples covering the acute and convalescent phases of COVID-19 were provided by collaborators in the United States, Italy and Spain. Where HLA class I and class II types were available, the types were taken from metadata supplied by the sample provider, not from assay-based typing. The samples were drawn from two sources: the first 160 participants of the ongoing ImmuneRACE study, and 1,254 subjects contributed by 6 global collaborators. The repertoires were released in a freely available public database meant as a resource for research on the immune response to SARS-CoV-2. A de-identified subject ID, COVID-19 status, age in years and sex were almost always included in the sample metadata. The dataset comprised deeply sampled blood TCRbeta repertoires from subjects exposed to, actively infected with, or recovered from COVID-19. The material from the prospective study consisted of cDNA or gDNA derived from T cells, B-cell-depleted T cells, or PBMCs.

Taken from cysteine to phenylalanine, the CDR3 has 16 residues. Only CDR3 DNA remains: 48 bases, in frame from the first base. The germline V gene gives CDR1 as SNHLY and CDR2 as FYNNEI. At the junction V is shortened by 5 bases and J by 4 bases; bases outside the gene matches: 11. A remark on this clone: Its cognate antigen has yet to be identified. No qualities accompany the bases; no much larger clone lies one base away.

Collaborating institutions collected whole blood in K2EDTA tubes following their own protocols. For TCRbeta analysis, collaborators shipped samples as frozen whole blood, isolated PBMCs, or DNA extracted from either of those sample types. TCRbeta CDR3 regions were amplified from genomic DNA by means of the immunoSEQ Assay, a bias-controlled multiplex PCR. The study's own analysis went as follows. Within the assay, amplification of reference gene primers was used to estimate how many nucleated cells each sample contained. Sequence reads were collapsed and filtered to measure the absolute abundance of every unique TCRbeta CDR3 rearrangement. For each sample, productive Simpson clonality was calculated as the square root of Simpson's diversity index across productive rearrangements. TCRdb re-hosts the immuneACCESS table, in-frame sequences only. Its copies lack some clones; in the studies checked, an unresolved V gene accounts for under half of them, and the cause for the rest is not known. V, J and clone size derive from that table, while D and trimming were established from the DNA sequence. Across this sample there are about 100,000 clones, with around four fifths seen only once. The ten largest clones capture 10% to 15% of the sample.

The paper as a whole reports these results and caveats: The quantity of clinical and demographic metadata differed by source and by participant and was supplied without curation.

The V and J segments used are TRBV2 and TRBJ2-5; 9 middle bases align to TRBD2. The receptor comes from a man over 45 with active or convalescent COVID-19. The material sequenced was peripheral blood. The base sequence is TGTGCCAGCAGTCGCGGGACTAGCTTGCAGGGAGAGACCCAGTACTTC. Protein translation: CASSRGTSLQGETQYF.